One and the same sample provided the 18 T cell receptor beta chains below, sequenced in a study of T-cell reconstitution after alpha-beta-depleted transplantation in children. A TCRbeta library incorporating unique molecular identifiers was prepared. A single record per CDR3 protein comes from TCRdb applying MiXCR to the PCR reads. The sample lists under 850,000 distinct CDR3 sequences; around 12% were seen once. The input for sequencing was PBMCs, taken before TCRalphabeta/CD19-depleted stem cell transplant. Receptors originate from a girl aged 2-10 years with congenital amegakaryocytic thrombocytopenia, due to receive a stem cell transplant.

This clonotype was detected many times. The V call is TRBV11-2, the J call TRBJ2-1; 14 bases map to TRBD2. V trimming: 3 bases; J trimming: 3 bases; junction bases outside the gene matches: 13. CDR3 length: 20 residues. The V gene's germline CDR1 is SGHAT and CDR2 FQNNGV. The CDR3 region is CASSFVPGLAGVAFYNEQFF. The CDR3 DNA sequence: TGTGCCAGCAGCTTCGTCCCGGGACTAGCGGGAGTGGCGTTCTACAATGAGCAGTTCTTC.

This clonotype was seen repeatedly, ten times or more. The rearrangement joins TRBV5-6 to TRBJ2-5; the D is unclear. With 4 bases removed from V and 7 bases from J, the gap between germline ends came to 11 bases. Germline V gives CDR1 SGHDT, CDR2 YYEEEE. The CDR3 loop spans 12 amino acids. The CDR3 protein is CASSLSGRTQYF. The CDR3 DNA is TGTGCCAGCAGCCTGTCCGGGCGGACCCAGTACTTC.

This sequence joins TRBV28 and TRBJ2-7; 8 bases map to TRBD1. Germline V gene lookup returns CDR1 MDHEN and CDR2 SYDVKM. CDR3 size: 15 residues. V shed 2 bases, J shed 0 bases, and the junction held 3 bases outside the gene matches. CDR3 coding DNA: TGTGCCAGCAGTTTAAGGGGACAGGCCTCCTACGAGCAGTACTTC. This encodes CASSLRGQASYEQYF.

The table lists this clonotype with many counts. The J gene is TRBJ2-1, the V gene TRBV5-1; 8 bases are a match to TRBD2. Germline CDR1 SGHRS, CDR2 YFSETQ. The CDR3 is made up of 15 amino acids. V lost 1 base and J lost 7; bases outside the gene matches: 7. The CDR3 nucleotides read TGCGCCAGCAGCTTGTTAGCGGGCGGGAGGAATGAGCAGTTCTTC. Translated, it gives CASSLLAGGRNEQFF.

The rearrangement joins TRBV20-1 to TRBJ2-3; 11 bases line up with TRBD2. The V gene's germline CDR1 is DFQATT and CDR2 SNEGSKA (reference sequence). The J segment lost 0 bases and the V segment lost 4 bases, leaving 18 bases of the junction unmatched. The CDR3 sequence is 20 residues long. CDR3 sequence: CSAMTTFVGLAVASTDTQYF. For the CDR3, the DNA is TGCAGTGCTATGACCACCTTCGTGGGACTAGCGGTTGCTAGCACAGATACGCAGTATTTT.

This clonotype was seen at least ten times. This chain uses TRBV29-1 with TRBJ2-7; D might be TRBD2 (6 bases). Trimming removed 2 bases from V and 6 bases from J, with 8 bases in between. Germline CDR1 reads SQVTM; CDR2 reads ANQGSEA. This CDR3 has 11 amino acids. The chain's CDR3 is CSVEMGGEQYF. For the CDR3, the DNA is TGCAGCGTTGAAATGGGGGGCGAGCAGTACTTC.

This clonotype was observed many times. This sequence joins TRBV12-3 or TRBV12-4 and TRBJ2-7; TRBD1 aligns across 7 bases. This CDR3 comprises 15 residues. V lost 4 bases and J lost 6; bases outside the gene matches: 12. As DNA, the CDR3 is TGTGCCAGCAGTTACCACGCGGTGAACAGGGGCGAGCAGTACTTC. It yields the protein CASSYHAVNRGEQYF.

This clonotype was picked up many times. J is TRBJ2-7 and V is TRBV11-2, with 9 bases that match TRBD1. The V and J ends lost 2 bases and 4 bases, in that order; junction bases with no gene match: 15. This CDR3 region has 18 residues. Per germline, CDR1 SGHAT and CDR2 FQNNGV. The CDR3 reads CASSLQPGAGQGPYEQYF. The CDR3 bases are TGTGCCAGCAGCTTACAGCCAGGCGCGGGACAGGGCCCATACGAGCAGTACTTC.

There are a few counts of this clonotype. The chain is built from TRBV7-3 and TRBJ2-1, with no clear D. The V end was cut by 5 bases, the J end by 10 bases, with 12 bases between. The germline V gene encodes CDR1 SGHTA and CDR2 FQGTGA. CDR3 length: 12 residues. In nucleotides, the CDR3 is TGTGCCAGCAGCAGCGTAAGCTGGGAGCAGTTCTTC. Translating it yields CASSSVSWEQFF.

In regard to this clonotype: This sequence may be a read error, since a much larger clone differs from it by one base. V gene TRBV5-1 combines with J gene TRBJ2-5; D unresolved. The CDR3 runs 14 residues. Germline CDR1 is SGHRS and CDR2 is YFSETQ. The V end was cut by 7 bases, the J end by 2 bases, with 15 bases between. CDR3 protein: CASWKTASQETQYF. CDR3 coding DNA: TGCGCCAGCTGGAAAACCGCGAGTCAAGAGACCCAGTACTTC.

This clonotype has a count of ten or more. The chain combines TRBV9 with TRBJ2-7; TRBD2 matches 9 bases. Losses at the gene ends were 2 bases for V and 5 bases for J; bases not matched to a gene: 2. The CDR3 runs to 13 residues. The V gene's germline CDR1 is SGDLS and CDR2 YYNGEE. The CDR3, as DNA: TGTGCCAGCAGCGTGGGACTAGCTAACGAGCAGTACTTC. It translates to CASSVGLANEQYF.

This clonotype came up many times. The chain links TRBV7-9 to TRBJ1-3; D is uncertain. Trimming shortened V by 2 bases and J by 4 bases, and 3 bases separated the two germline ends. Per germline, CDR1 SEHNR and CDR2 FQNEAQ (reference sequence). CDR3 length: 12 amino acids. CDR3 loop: CASSLLGNTIYF. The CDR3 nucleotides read TGTGCCAGCAGCTTACTAGGAAACACCATATATTTT.

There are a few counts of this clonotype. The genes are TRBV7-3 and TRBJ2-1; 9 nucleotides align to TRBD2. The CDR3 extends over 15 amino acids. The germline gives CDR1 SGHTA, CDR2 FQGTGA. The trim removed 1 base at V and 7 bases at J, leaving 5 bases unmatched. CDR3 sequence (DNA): TGTGCCAGCAGCTTAAGAGGGACTAGCTATAATGAGCAGTTCTTC. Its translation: CASSLRGTSYNEQFF. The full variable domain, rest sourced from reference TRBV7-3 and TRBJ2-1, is GAGVSQTPSNKVTEKGKYVELRCDPISGHTALYWYRQSLGQGPEFLIYFQGTGAADDSGLPNDRFFAVRPEGSVSTLKIQRTERGDSAVYLCASSLRGTSYNEQFFGPGTRLTVL.

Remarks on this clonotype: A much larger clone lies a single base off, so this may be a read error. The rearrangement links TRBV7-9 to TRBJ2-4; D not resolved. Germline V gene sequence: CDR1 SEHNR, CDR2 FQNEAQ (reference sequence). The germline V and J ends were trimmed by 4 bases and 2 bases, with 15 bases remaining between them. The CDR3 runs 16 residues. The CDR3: CASSYYEVSTKNIQYF. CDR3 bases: TGTGCCAGCAGCTACTACGAGGTCTCGACCAAAAACATTCAGTACTTC.

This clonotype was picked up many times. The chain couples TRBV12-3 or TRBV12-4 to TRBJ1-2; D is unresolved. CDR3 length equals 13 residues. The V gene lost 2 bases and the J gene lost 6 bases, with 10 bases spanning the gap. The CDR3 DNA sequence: TGTGCCAGCAGTTTATTGTCGGCAAATGGCTACACCTTC. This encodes CASSLLSANGYTF.

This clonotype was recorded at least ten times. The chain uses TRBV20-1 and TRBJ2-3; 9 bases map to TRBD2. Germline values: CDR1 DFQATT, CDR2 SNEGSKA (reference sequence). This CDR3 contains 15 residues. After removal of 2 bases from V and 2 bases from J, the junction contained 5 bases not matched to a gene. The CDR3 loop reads CSARIAGANTDTQYF. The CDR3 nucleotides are TGCAGTGCTAGAATAGCGGGAGCGAACACAGATACGCAGTATTTT.

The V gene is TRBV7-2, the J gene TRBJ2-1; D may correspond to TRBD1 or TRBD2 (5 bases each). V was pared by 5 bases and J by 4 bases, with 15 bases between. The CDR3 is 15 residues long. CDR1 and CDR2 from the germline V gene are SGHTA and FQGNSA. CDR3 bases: TGTGCCAGCAGCCTGGCAGGGAGCCGGTACAATGAGCAGTTCTTC. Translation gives CASSLAGSRYNEQFF.

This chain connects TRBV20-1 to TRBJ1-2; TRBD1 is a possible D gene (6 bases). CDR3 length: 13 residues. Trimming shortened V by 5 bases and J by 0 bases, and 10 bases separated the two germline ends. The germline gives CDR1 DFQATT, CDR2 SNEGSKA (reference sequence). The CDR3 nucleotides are TGCAGTGCTCGGCGGACAGCTAACTATGGCTACACCTTC. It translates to CSARRTANYGYTF.